The rows below give T cell receptor beta chains drawn from one sample of a study of cytomegalovirus exposure and HLA in healthy donors. Produced via immunoSEQ multiplex PCR; TCRdb's table is partial and in-frame only. The sample lists about 160,000 clones; nearly 80% were seen once. Sequences were obtained from PBMCs. Source of these receptors: a woman aged 45-60 years in good health and CMV-seropositive. Each CDR3 is given with its conserved first and last residue.

J	V	CDR3
TRBJ1-6	TRBV4-3	CASSQVTDNSPLHF
TRBJ2-3	TRBV6-4	CASSDGTSSDTQYF
TRBJ1-3	TRBV2	CASSDRRSGPGNTIYF
TRBJ1-4	TRBV4-3	CASSQGQGKGEKLFF
TRBJ2-1	TRBV13	CASSPPGTGSRDEQFF
TRBJ2-3	TRBV7-9	CASSYRGATDTQYF
TRBJ2-5	TRBV25-1	CASSDRRSRGAEETQYF
TRBJ2-3	TRBV7-9	CASSPVSDTQYF
TRBJ2-7	TRBV5-4	CASSPGLAYEQYF
TRBJ2-3	TRBV2	CARGTSGGITDTQYF
TRBJ1-5	TRBV5-5	CASSPEVLVGSNQPQHF
TRBJ2-5	TRBV5-1	CASSFSGEETQYF
TRBJ2-1	TRBV11-2	CASSFGNEQFF
TRBJ1-5	TRBV19	CASKWQGAGQPQHF
TRBJ1-2	TRBV7-8	CASSQDRGGYGYTF
TRBJ2-1	TRBV5-6	CASSFEVGLAGANEQFF
TRBJ2-2	TRBV5-4	CASSLKDRVTGELFF
TRBJ1-2	TRBV28	CASSLGGQFNYGYTF
TRBJ1-1	TRBV2	CASRPHKGAGAEAFF
TRBJ2-3	TRBV6-6	CASRPGLATDTQYF
TRBJ1-6	TRBV7-9	CASSFSGNSPLHF
TRBJ2-1	TRBV5-1	CASSWTSGGEGSYNEQFF
TRBJ2-3	TRBV27	CASSPGLVSASTDTQYF
TRBJ2-1	TRBV5-1	CASGSAGAYNEQFF
TRBJ2-2	TRBV6-4	CASSSKPTGDTGELFF
TRBJ2-7	TRBV11-2	CASSFPAGGFYEQYF
TRBJ2-3	TRBV4-3	CASSRRTSGTQYF
TRBJ2-3	TRBV4-1	CASSQVVRLADQLNTQYF
TRBJ2-5	TRBV9	CASSVGGLVGQETQYF
TRBJ2-1	TRBV5-8	CASSPYRGTYNEQFF
TRBJ2-5	TRBV7-8	CASSSHSGQGETQYF
TRBJ2-7	TRBV27	CASSLSGLTYEQYF
TRBJ2-3	TRBV7-6	CASSQRAANTDTQYF
TRBJ2-7	TRBV28	CASSFLTGGYEQYF
TRBJ2-7	TRBV19	CASSPTGNLYEQYF
TRBJ1-5	TRBV9	CASSLGGGGNQPQHF
TRBJ1-1	TRBV6-1	CASSELHGEAFF
TRBJ2-2	TRBV2	CASRGLAPDPNTGELFF
TRBJ1-1	TRBV5-1	CASSLDRAGTEAFF
TRBJ2-5	TRBV2	CASSEIVGRGQETQYF
TRBJ2-7	TRBV29-1	CSAAGGSTYEQYF
TRBJ1-2	TRBV10-1	CASTEGQGGGYTF
TRBJ2-3	TRBV19	CASSRTPGQGYRADAQYF
TRBJ2-7	TRBV18	CASSPGTTSSYEQYF
TRBJ2-2	TRBV7-2	CASSLGQVPGELFF
TRBJ2-7	TRBV7-2	CASPFGPWTLF
TRBJ1-5	TRBV19	CASSTGLSSNQPQHF
TRBJ1-1	TRBV5-1	CASSLGPQGGNTEAFF
TRBJ2-3	TRBV9	CASSVAPRTDTQYF
TRBJ1-1	TRBV28	CASSLNPRSEAFF
TRBJ2-7	TRBV6-6	CASSYSTGYEQYF
TRBJ1-4	TRBV4-1	CASSQPNGGVRYGATNEKLFF
TRBJ2-4	TRBV5-1	CASSLEGQGAQTKNIQYF
TRBJ2-7	TRBV7-2	CASSSRRPRTGGDEQYF
TRBJ1-6	TRBV4-2	CASSQTGLSSYNSPLHF
TRBJ1-2	TRBV21-1	CASSKAGEKIYGYTF
TRBJ2-3	TRBV2	CASKGWLAGEDTQYF
TRBJ1-2	TRBV9	CASSVDVGRYGYTF